One sample yielded the 20 T cell receptor beta chains listed below, sequenced in a study of blood T cell repertoires in COVID-19. Some clones are missing from TCRdb's copy, which holds only in-frame ones; the method was immunoSEQ multiplex PCR. The sample consists of about 160,000 clones, more than 85% of them appearing once. Sequencing was done on a sample of PBMCs or T cells enriched from blood (not recorded which). All receptors come from a woman aged 45-65 years who had recovered from COVID-19.

The V and J genes are TRBV7-2 and TRBJ2-3; tentative D call: TRBD2 (6 bases). Germline V gene lookup returns CDR1 SGHTA and CDR2 FQGNSA. The CDR3 has 14 amino acids. V was cut by 3 bases and J by 2 bases, with 9 bases left in between. The CDR3 nucleotides read TGTGCCAGCAGCTTGCCTAGCGACACAGATACGCAGTATTTT. Translating it yields CASSLPSDTDTQYF.

The chain is built from TRBV30 and TRBJ2-2; 8 bases are a match to TRBD1. The CDR3 spans 14 residues. V shed 3 bases and J 6 bases; nucleotides not matched to a gene: 6. Germline CDR1 reads GTSNPN; CDR2 reads SVGIG (reference sequence). DNA of the CDR3: TGTGCCTGGAGAGGACAGGGTCCATCCGGGGAGCTGTTTTTT. Residues: CAWRGQGPSGELFF.

The chain couples TRBV5-6 to TRBJ2-7; 12 bases map to TRBD2. Germline assignment: CDR1 SGHDT and CDR2 YYEEEE. The CDR3 loop spans 17 amino acids. The J segment lost 2 bases and the V segment lost 0 bases, leaving 6 bases of the junction unmatched. The CDR3 DNA reads as TGTGCCAGCAGCTTGGGGGGACTAGCGGGCTCTACCTACGAGCAGTACTTC. Its translation: CASSLGGLAGSTYEQYF.

This clone was observed a few times. This chain joins TRBV18 and TRBJ1-5; D call uncertain. Germline lookup yields CDR1 KGHSH and CDR2 LQKENI. The CDR3 has 14 residues. V was pared by 2 bases and J by 5 bases, with 10 bases between. This CDR3 is CASSPGSGYQPQHF. CDR3 coding DNA: TGTGCCAGCTCACCAGGGTCGGGGTATCAGCCCCAGCATTTT.

CDR3 DNA: TGCAGCGTTGATGACAGGCGGACTTCCACAGATACGCAGTATTTT. It yields the protein CSVDDRRTSTDTQYF. This chain uses TRBV29-1 with TRBJ2-3; tentatively, D is TRBD1 (6 bases). Germline V gene lookup returns CDR1 SQVTM and CDR2 ANQGSEA. Trimming pared 3 bases from V and 2 bases from J, leaving 15 bases between. This CDR3 is built from 15 residues.

The chain combines TRBV27 with TRBJ2-7; TRBD1 is a possible D gene (6 bases). V lost 1 base, J lost 7 bases, and 20 bases lay in between. This CDR3 has 16 amino acids. Germline V gene sequence: CDR1 MNHEY, CDR2 SMNVEV (reference sequence). The CDR3 DNA follows: TGTGCCAGCAGTTTATTAGGACAGTACCCTTGGGATGAGCAGTACTTC. Translating it yields CASSLLGQYPWDEQYF.

The chain employs TRBV13 and TRBJ1-3, with D tentatively TRBD1 (6 bases). The CDR3 has 14 residues. Trimming stripped 4 bases from V and 8 bases from J, with 15 bases between. Germline values: CDR1 PRHDT, CDR2 FYEKMQ (reference sequence). As DNA, the CDR3 is TGTGCCAGCAGCTCGTACAGGGTCACTGACACCATATATTTT. The encoded protein is CASSSYRVTDTIYF.

This chain connects TRBV4-1 to TRBJ2-5, with 7 bases identical to TRBD1. Per the germline V gene, CDR1 is MGHRA and CDR2 is YSYEKL. J was trimmed by 3 bases and V by 1 base; bases with no gene match: 2. The CDR3 extends over 14 amino acids. In nucleotides, the CDR3 is TGCGCCAGCAGCCAAGCCGGGACAGAAGAGACCCAGTACTTC. It is translated as CASSQAGTEETQYF.

The rearrangement joins TRBV10-2 to TRBJ1-2, with TRBD1 as a possible D gene (5 bases). The CDR3 totals 13 residues. CDR1 WSHSY and CDR2 SAAADI come from the germline V gene. Trimming took 7 bases from V and 8 from J, leaving 17 bases between them. CDR3 amino acids: CASNPPGGGGYTF. The CDR3 DNA reads TGCGCCAGCAACCCACCGGGGGGGGGAGGCTACACCTTC.

V and J are TRBV3-1 (or the pseudogene TRBV3-2) and TRBJ1-1; tentatively, D is TRBD1 (5 bases). The CDR3 is made up of 14 amino acids. From germline, CDR1 is LGHDT and CDR2 YNNKEL (reference sequence). V lost 4 bases to trimming and J lost 4 bases, with 13 bases between them. The chain's CDR3 is CASSRGGTGTEAFF. The CDR3, as DNA: TGTGCCAGCAGCCGGGGGGGGACGGGCACTGAAGCTTTCTTT.

This clone appeared a single time. This rearrangement joins TRBV11-2 to TRBJ1-1; 11 positions agree with TRBD1. The V gene end was trimmed by 1 base and the J gene end by 6 bases; junction bases not matched to a gene: 7. CDR1 and CDR2 from the germline V gene are SGHAT and FQNNGV. This CDR3 comprises 16 residues. The CDR3 spells CASSLVRGGQGAEAFF. In nucleotides, the CDR3 is TGTGCCAGCAGCTTAGTGCGGGGGGGACAGGGGGCTGAAGCTTTCTTT.

The V gene is TRBV5-8, the J gene TRBJ2-7; possible D gene TRBD2, 5 bases. Germline CDR1 is SGHTS and CDR2 is YDEGEE. Trimming took 4 bases from V and 0 from J, leaving 11 bases between them. The CDR3 spans 14 residues. The CDR3 region has the DNA TGTGCCAGCAGCCGTGACGGAGGCTCCTACGAGCAGTACTTC. This translates into CASSRDGGSYEQYF.

This clone was picked up a small number of times. This chain links TRBV7-9 with TRBJ1-1, with a weak D call TRBD1 (5 bases). CDR3 length equals 18 residues. Germline loops: CDR1 SEHNR, CDR2 FQNEAQ (reference sequence). V lost 1 base and J 2 bases, leaving 20 bases between the germline ends. The CDR3 is CASSLGILLGAGNTEAFF. CDR3 bases: TGTGCCAGCAGCTTAGGGATCCTTTTAGGGGCAGGAAACACTGAAGCTTTCTTT.

The chain uses TRBV7-8 and TRBJ1-2; TRBD1 matches at 7 bases. V shed 1 base, J shed 5 bases, and the junction held 7 bases outside the gene matches. Germline-derived CDR1 and CDR2 are SGHVS and FQNEAQ. The CDR3 totals 15 residues. CDR3 bases: TGTGCCAGCAGCTTAGAAGTGACAGGGAGGTATGGCTACACCTTC. Protein product: CASSLEVTGRYGYTF.

V gene TRBV7-9 combines with J gene TRBJ2-7; 8 bases map to TRBD2. The CDR3 runs 14 residues. Germline lookup yields CDR1 SEHNR and CDR2 FQNEAQ (reference sequence). The J segment lost 6 bases and the V segment lost 7 bases, leaving 11 bases of the junction unmatched. CDR3 DNA sequence: TGTGCCAGCACCTCCCCGGGACTAGTGAGCGAGCAGTACTTC. It codes for CASTSPGLVSEQYF.

V is TRBV19 and J is TRBJ1-3, with D maybe TRBD1 (5 bases). The CDR3 runs to 13 residues. Germline CDR1 reads LNHDA; CDR2 reads SQIVND (reference sequence). The V and J ends lost 5 bases and 4 bases respectively, with 9 bases between them. The CDR3 loop is CASSRDWGNTIYF. DNA of the CDR3: TGTGCCAGTAGTCGGGACTGGGGAAACACCATATATTTT.

This chain uses TRBV5-1 with TRBJ2-2, with 12 bases fitting TRBD2. The CDR3 totals 17 residues. V was pared by 7 bases and J by 1 base, with 8 bases of the junction left unmatched. Germline-derived CDR1 and CDR2 are SGHRS and YFSETQ. The CDR3 here is CASGFLGLAGNTGELFF. In DNA form, the CDR3 reads TGCGCCAGCGGATTCTTGGGACTAGCGGGGAACACCGGGGAGCTGTTTTTT.

This rearrangement joins TRBV6-5 to TRBJ2-2; 11 bases agree with TRBD1. The CDR3 is made up of 15 amino acids. Germline V lookup: CDR1 MNHEY, CDR2 SVGAGI. V was pared by 6 bases and J by 5 bases, with 5 bases of the junction left unmatched. The CDR3 reads CASRGTGGGTGELFF. The CDR3 coding sequence is TGTGCCAGCAGGGGGACAGGGGGTGGAACCGGGGAGCTGTTTTTT.

The genes are TRBV18 and TRBJ1-4; a weak D match, TRBD1 (6 bases). The germline V gene has CDR1 KGHSH and CDR2 LQKENI. The length of the CDR3 is 14 residues. The V and J ends lost 5 bases and 5 bases respectively, with 12 bases between them. CDR3 sequence reads: CASSTGLGNEKLFF. In DNA, the CDR3 is TGTGCCAGCTCAACAGGGTTAGGAAATGAAAAACTGTTTTTT.

This CDR3 reads CASSELRGNDEQYF. In DNA form, the CDR3 reads TGCGCCAGCAGTGAGCTCAGGGGGAATGACGAGCAGTACTTC. The J gene is TRBJ2-7, the V gene TRBV10-2; the match to TRBD1 covers 7 bases. After removal of 2 bases from V and 5 bases from J, the junction contained 6 bases not matched to a gene. CDR1 and CDR2 (germline): WSHSY, SAAADI. This CDR3 spans 14 amino acids.